This TCR beta chain was captured by sequencing in a study of T cell changes during pregnancy in multiple sclerosis (dated by TCRdb to between 2017 and 2020). In the study overall: The study looked at changes in the T cell repertoire across pregnancy in women with multiple sclerosis.

On this clone itself: No cognate antigen has been identified for it. Base-call qualities are not available, and no considerably larger clone is one nucleotide away.

Receptors were amplified or captured by the immunoSEQ multiplex PCR assay. The table comes from immuneACCESS by way of TCRdb, which keeps in-frame sequences with V and J called. Part of the clones is missing from these tables; in studies checked, under half for an unresolved V gene and the rest for unknown reasons. This sample lists 65,000 to 90,000 clones; approximately 90% were detected once. The ten top clones hold roughly 3.5% of the sample. From its cysteine to its phenylalanine, the CDR3 spans 14 amino acids. The kept DNA is CDR3 alone, 42 bases in frame from the first base. CDR1 SGHVS and CDR2 FQNEAQ are derived from the germline V gene. After removal of 8 bases from V and 9 bases from J, the junction retains 9 bases not matched to a gene.

The V and J genes are TRBV7-8 and TRBJ1-6, and 8 junction bases match TRBD1. Sequenced here: PBMCs, sampled in the first trimester of pregnancy. This TCR was sampled from a female donor in good health, serving as a control in a pregnancy study. Some clones in this sample may be carry-over from other donors' samples. Read as DNA, the sequence is TGTGCCAGCTCCGTGGACAGGGCGGGTTCACCCCTCCACTTT. It specifies CASSVDRAGSPLHF.